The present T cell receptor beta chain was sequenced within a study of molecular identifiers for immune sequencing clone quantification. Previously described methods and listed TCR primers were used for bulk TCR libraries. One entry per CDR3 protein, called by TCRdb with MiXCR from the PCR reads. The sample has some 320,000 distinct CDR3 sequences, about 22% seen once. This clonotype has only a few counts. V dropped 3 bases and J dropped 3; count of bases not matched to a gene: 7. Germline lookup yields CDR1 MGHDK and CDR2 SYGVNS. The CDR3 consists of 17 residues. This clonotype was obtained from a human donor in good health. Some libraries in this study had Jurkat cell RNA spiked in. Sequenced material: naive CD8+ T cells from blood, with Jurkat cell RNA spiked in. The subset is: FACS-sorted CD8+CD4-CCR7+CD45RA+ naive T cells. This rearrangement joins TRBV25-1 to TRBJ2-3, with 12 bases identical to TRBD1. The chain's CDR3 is CASSDVGTGGNTDTQYF. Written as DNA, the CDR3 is TGTGCCAGCAGTGATGTCGGGACAGGGGGCAATACAGATACGCAGTATTTT. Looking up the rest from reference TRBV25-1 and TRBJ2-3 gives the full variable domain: EADIYQTPRYLVIGTGKKITLECSQTMGHDKMYWYQQDPGMELHLIHYSYGVNSTEKGDLSSESTVSRIRTEHFPLTLESARPSHTSQYLCASSDVGTGGNTDTQYFGPGTRLTVL.